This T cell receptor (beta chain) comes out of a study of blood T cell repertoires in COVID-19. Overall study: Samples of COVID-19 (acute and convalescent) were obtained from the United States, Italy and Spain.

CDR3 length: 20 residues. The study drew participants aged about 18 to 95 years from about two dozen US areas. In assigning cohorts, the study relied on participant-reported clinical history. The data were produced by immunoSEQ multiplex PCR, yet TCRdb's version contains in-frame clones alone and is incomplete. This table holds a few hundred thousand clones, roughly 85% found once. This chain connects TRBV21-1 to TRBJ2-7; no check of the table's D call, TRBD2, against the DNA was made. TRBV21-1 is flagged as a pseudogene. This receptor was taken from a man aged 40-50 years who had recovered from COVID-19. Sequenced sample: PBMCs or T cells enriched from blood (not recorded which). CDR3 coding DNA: TGTGCCAGCAGCAAAGCCTTCACGCTGCTAGCGGGAGTCTTCCCCTACGAGCAGTACTTC. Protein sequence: CASSKAFTLLAGVFPYEQYF.